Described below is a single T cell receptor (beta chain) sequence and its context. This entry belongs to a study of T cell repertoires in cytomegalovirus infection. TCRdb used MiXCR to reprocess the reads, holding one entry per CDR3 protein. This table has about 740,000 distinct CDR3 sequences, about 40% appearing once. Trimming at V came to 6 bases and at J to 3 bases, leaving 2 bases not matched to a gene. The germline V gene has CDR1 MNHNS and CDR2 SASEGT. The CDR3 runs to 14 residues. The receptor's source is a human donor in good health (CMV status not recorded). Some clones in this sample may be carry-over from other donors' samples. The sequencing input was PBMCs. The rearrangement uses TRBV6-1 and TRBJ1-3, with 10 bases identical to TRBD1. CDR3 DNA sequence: TGTGCCAGCAGGGGACAGGGGTTTGGAAACACCATATATTTT. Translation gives CASRGQGFGNTIYF.